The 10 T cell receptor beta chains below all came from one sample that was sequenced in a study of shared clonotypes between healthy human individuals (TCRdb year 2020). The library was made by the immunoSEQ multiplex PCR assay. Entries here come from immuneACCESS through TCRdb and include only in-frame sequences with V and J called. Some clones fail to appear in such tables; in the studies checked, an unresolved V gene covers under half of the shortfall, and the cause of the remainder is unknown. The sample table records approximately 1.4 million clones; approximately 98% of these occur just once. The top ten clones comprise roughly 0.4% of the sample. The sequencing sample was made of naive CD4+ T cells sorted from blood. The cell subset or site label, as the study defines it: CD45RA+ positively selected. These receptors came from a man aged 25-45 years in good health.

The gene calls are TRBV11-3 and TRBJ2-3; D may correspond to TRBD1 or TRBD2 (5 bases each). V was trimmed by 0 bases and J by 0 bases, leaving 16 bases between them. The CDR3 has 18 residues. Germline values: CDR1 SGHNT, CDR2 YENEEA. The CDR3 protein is CASSLESGRVASTDTQYF. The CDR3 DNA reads TGTGCCAGCAGCTTAGAATCGGGGCGGGTAGCTAGCACAGATACGCAGTATTTT.

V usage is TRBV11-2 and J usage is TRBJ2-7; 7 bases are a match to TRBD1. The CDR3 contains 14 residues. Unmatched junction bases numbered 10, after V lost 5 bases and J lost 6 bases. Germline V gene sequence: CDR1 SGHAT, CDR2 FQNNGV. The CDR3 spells CASSPRTGGGEQYF. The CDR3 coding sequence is TGTGCCAGCAGCCCGAGGACAGGCGGCGGCGAGCAGTACTTC.

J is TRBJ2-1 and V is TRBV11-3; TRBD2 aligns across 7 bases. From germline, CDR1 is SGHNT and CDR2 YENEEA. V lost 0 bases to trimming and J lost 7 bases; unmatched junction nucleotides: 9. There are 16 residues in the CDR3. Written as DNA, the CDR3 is TGTGCCAGCAGCTTAGATGGTGGGAGGGCCCTTAATGAGCAGTTCTTC. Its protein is CASSLDGGRALNEQFF.

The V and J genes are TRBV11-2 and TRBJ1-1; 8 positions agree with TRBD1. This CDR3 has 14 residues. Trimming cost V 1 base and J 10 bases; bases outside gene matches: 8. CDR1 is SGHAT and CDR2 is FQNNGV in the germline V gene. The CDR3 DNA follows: TGTGCCAGCAGCTTAGGAGGACAGGGAGTGGGAGCTTTCTTT. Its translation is CASSLGGQGVGAFF.

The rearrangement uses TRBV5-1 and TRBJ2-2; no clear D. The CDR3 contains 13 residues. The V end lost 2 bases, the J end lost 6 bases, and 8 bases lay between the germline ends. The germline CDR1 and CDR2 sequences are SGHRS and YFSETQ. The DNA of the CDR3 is TGCGCCAGCAGCTTACCCCTCCCCGGGGAGCTGTTTTTT. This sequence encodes CASSLPLPGELFF.

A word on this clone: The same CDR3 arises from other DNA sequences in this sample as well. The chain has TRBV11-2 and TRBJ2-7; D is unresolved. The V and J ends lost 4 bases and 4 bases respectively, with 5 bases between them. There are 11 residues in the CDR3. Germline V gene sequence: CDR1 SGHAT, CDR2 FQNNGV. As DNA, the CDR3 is TGTGCCAGCAGCTCCCCGTACGAGCAGTACTTC. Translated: CASSSPYEQYF.

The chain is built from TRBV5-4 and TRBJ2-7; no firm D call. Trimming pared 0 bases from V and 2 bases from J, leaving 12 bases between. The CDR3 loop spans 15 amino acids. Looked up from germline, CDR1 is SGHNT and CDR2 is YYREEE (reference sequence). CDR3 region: CASSLEQAKAYEQYF. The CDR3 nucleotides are TGTGCCAGCAGCTTGGAGCAGGCCAAGGCCTACGAGCAGTACTTC.

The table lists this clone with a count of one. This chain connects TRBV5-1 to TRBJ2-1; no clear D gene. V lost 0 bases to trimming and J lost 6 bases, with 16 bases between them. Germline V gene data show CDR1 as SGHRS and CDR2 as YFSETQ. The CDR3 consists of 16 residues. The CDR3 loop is CASSLDIVGSGNEQFF. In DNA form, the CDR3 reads TGCGCCAGCAGCTTGGACATAGTGGGTTCGGGCAATGAGCAGTTCTTC.

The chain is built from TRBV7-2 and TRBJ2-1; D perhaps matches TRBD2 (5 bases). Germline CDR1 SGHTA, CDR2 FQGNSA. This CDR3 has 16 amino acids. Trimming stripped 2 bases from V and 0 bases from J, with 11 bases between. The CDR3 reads CASSLSLGSSYNEQFF. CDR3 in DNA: TGTGCCAGCAGCTTAAGTCTAGGGAGCTCCTACAATGAGCAGTTCTTC.

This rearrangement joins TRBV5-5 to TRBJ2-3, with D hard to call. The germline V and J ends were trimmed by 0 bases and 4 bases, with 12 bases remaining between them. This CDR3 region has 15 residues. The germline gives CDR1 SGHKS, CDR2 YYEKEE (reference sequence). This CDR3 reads CASSLGSLGPDTQYF. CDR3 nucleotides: TGTGCCAGCAGCTTGGGGAGTCTGGGCCCAGATACGCAGTATTTT.